This T cell receptor (beta chain) was identified during a study of T cell repertoires in cytomegalovirus infection. Study-level information: Epitope selection comprised recently identified HLA-C-restricted CMV epitopes and well-studied HLA-B-restricted CMV epitopes. Public TCR beta signatures were indicative of both CMV infection and a matching HLA type.

The CDR3 runs to 18 residues. Per germline, CDR1 SNHLY and CDR2 FYNNEI. The V end was cut by 4 bases, the J end by 7 bases, with 26 bases between. Turning to this clonotype: Its antigen remains unidentified.

TCRdb analysed the reads with MiXCR anew, one entry per CDR3 protein. The profile covers 650,000 to 900,000 distinct CDR3 sequences, with about 33% appearing a single time and around 12% taken by the ten largest. This sequence originates from a human donor in good health (CMV status not recorded). Some clones in this sample may be carry-over from other donors' samples. The genes are TRBV2 and TRBJ2-1, with D perhaps assigned TRBD1 or TRBD2 (5 bases each). Specimen: cultured CD8+ T cells from PBMCs, collected from culture after CMV antigen stimulation. CDR3 bases: TGTGCCAGCAGTGGGTTCTTAGAGGGGCGCTTTTTGTTGAATGAGCAGTTCTTC. This codes for CASSGFLEGRFLLNEQFF.